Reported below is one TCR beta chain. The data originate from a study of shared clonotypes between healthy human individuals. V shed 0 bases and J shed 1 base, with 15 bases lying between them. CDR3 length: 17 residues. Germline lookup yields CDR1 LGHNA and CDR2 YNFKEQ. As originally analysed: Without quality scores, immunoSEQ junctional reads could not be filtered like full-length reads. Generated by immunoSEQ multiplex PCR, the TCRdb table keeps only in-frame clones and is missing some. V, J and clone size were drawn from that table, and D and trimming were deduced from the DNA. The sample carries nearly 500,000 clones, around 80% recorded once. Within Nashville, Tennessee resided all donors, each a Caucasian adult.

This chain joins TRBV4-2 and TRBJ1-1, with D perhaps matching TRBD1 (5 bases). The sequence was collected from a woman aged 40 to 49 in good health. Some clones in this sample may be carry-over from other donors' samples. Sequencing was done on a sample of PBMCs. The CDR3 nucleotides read TGTGCCAGCAGCCAAGATCTAAGGTCGGGGGGGAACACTGAAGCTTTCTTT. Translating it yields CASSQDLRSGGNTEAFF.